Sequencing of this T cell receptor beta chain was carried out in a study of early T cells in non-severe SARS-CoV-2 infection. Individual cDNA molecules each received unique molecular identifiers attached to them. Via MiXCR, TCRdb re-called the 5' RACE reads, giving one row per CDR3 protein. The sample holds 35,000 to 40,000 distinct CDR3 sequences; more than 8% are singletons and the top ten take around 12%. Germline V gene lookup returns CDR1 SQVTM and CDR2 ANQGSEA. This CDR3 has 16 residues. V was trimmed by 4 bases and J by 4 bases, leaving 22 bases between them. Sample: whole blood. This clonotype was sampled from an adult who was a healthcare worker with PCR-confirmed SARS-CoV-2 infection or an uninfected control (not recorded which). The chain links TRBV29-1 to TRBJ2-5, with D perhaps matching TRBD1 or TRBD2 (5 bases each). The CDR3 region is CSVVLGETKPGETQYF. CDR3 coding DNA: TGCAGCGTTGTCCTGGGGGAAACAAAACCTGGAGAGACCCAGTACTTC.